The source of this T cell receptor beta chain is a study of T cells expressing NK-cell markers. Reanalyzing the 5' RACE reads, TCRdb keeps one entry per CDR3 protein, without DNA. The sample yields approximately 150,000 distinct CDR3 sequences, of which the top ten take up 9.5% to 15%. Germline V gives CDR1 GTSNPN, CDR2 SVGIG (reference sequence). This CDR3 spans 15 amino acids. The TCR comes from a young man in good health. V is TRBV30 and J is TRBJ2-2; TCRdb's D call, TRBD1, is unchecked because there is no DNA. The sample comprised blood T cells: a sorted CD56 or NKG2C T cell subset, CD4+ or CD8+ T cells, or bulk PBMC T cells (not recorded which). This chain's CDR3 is CAWGGGISNTGELFF.